One sample yielded the 19 T cell receptor beta chains listed below, sequenced in a study of cytomegalovirus exposure and HLA in healthy donors. 60 Vbeta and 13 Jbeta primers were used in PCR. Here immunoSEQ multiplex PCR was the method, and the copy in TCRdb shows in-frame clones only, minus some. This sample has 80,000 to 100,000 clones, with 73% found just once. Sequenced sample: PBMCs. These receptors all come from a man aged 35-49 years in good health and CMV-seronegative.

The CDR3 nucleotides are TGTGCCAGCACTGTTATCGCGTCGGGAGGGCCCGTTAGCGAGACCCAGTACTTC. Translated, it gives CASTVIASGGPVSETQYF. The chain links TRBV27 to TRBJ2-5; TRBD2 agrees at 8 bases. Germline trimming cut 7 bases from V and 5 bases from J; bases unmatched to any gene: 21. Per germline, CDR1 MNHEY and CDR2 SMNVEV (reference sequence). The CDR3 is made up of 18 amino acids.

The chain employs TRBV6-5 and TRBJ2-3, with TRBD1 as a possible D gene (5 bases). Trimming took 2 bases from V and 6 from J, leaving 12 bases between them. The length of the CDR3 is 14 residues. The V gene's germline CDR1 is MNHEY and CDR2 SVGAGI. This CDR3 reads CASSYQPGRDTQYF. CDR3 bases: TGTGCCAGCAGTTACCAGCCAGGGCGGGATACGCAGTATTTT.

The genes are TRBV10-3 and TRBJ2-1, with D possibly matching TRBD2 (5 bases). The V end was cut by 8 bases, the J end by 0 bases, with 14 bases between. This CDR3 is 15 amino acids long. CDR1 is ENHRY, CDR2 SYGVKD, per germline. The DNA for the CDR3 is TGTGCCATCGCACAACGGGGTACCTCCTACAATGAGCAGTTCTTC. It codes for CAIAQRGTSYNEQFF.

This rearrangement joins TRBV28 to TRBJ1-5; maybe TRBD1 (5 bases). The CDR3 runs to 17 residues. Trimming left V 6 bases short and J 0 bases short, with 18 bases between. Germline CDR1 and CDR2: MDHEN and SYDVKM. The chain's CDR3 is CASSSPRGSHSNQPQHF. DNA of the CDR3: TGTGCCAGCAGCTCCCCTAGGGGTTCCCATAGCAATCAGCCCCAGCATTTT.

The V and J genes are TRBV5-4 and TRBJ1-3; maybe TRBD1 (5 bases). Germline loops: CDR1 SGHNT, CDR2 YYREEE (reference sequence). Deletions cut 5 bases from V and 1 base from J, with 13 bases between. CDR3 length equals 15 residues. CDR3 loop: CASSSEGVSGNTIYF. The CDR3 region has the DNA TGTGCCAGCAGTTCCGAAGGGGTATCTGGAAACACCATATATTTT.

This rearrangement joins TRBV2 to TRBJ1-1; D is unclear. The CDR3 covers 14 residues. The germline gives CDR1 SNHLY, CDR2 FYNNEI. The germline V and J ends were trimmed by 6 bases and 3 bases, with 14 bases remaining between them. The CDR3 DNA follows: TGTGCCAGCAGGTTGGAGTATACCGACACTGAAGCTTTCTTT. Translation: CASRLEYTDTEAFF.

This clone has only a few counts. Sequence at one end of the junction differs from germline and may be a read error. The CDR3 nucleotides are TGTGCCAGCTGCTTCGGCGGGGGTCAGCCCCAGCATTTT. Translating it yields CASCFGGGQPQHF. The chain is built from TRBV7-9 and TRBJ1-5; a weak D match, TRBD1 (5 bases). CDR1 SEHNR and CDR2 FQNEAQ come from the germline V gene (reference sequence). This CDR3 has 13 residues.

The chain links TRBV6-5 to TRBJ1-6, with 7 bases aligning to TRBD1. From germline, CDR1 is MNHEY and CDR2 SVGAGI. CDR3 length: 15 residues. Trimming removed 2 bases from V and 7 bases from J; junction bases left unmatched: 5. The CDR3 spells CASSYIGTVNSPLHF. CDR3 coding DNA: TGTGCCAGCAGTTACATCGGGACAGTGAATTCACCCCTCCACTTT.

V usage is TRBV14 and J usage is TRBJ2-7; D might be TRBD1 (6 bases). The germline V and J ends were trimmed by 0 bases and 4 bases, with 13 bases remaining between them. The CDR3 has 15 amino acids. Germline V gene sequence: CDR1 SGHDN, CDR2 FVKESK. In DNA, the CDR3 is TGTGCCAGCAGCCAAGATGGAACAGGGCGATACGAGCAGTACTTC. Its protein product is CASSQDGTGRYEQYF.

This rearrangement joins TRBV5-1 to TRBJ2-1, with 11 bases matching TRBD2. Germline V lookup: CDR1 SGHRS, CDR2 YFSETQ. The CDR3 extends over 15 amino acids. V lost 2 bases and J lost 4; bases outside the gene matches: 2. The chain's CDR3 is CASSFTSGGYNEQFF. In DNA, the CDR3 is TGCGCCAGCAGCTTCACTAGCGGGGGTTACAATGAGCAGTTCTTC. The whole variable domain, filled in from reference TRBV5-1 and TRBJ2-1, reads KAGVTQTPRYLIKTRGQQVTLSCSPISGHRSVSWYQQTPGQGLQFLFEYFSETQRNKGNFPGRFSGRQFSNSRSEMNVSTLELGDSALYLCASSFTSGGYNEQFFGPGTRLTVL.

The chain links TRBV7-6 to TRBJ1-2; TRBD1 is a possible D gene (6 bases). In germline, CDR1 is SGHVS, CDR2 FNYEAQ. Trimming removed 5 bases at V and 4 bases at J, with 14 bases between. The length of the CDR3 is 14 residues. The CDR3 reads CASSALQGPYGYTF. Written as DNA, the CDR3 is TGTGCCAGCAGCGCCCTACAGGGCCCCTATGGCTACACCTTC.

The chain recombines TRBV11-2 with TRBJ2-3; 9 nucleotides line up with TRBD1. This CDR3 comprises 16 residues. With 4 bases clipped from V and 2 bases from J, the junction kept 7 bases outside the gene matches. CDR1 is SGHAT, CDR2 FQNNGV, per germline. Here the CDR3 reads CASSWLGTGHTDTQYF. The CDR3 DNA follows: TGTGCCAGCAGCTGGCTGGGGACAGGGCACACAGATACGCAGTATTTT.

This clone was detected a few times. The chain joins TRBV7-8 to TRBJ1-5, with 12 bases matching TRBD1. Germline V gives CDR1 SGHVS, CDR2 FQNEAQ. There are 16 residues in the CDR3. J gave up 6 bases and V 5 bases, and 8 bases lay outside the gene matches. The CDR3 DNA is TGTGCCAGCAGCCGATTCGGGACAGGGGGCTTTCAGCCCCAGCATTTT. Its protein is CASSRFGTGGFQPQHF.

The rearrangement uses TRBV2 and TRBJ2-1, with D possibly TRBD2 on 7 matching bases. Germline assignment: CDR1 SNHLY and CDR2 FYNNEI. The CDR3 has 16 residues. V was pared by 8 bases and J by 5 bases, with 22 bases between. The CDR3 sequence is CASRGDKNFADNEQFF. The CDR3 DNA reads as TGTGCCAGCCGGGGGGACAAAAACTTTGCCGACAATGAGCAGTTCTTC.

This clone was recorded a few times. Other nucleotide sequences in the sample specify the same CDR3. The CDR3 DNA reads as TGTGCCAGCAGCTTAGCAGGGGAAACTGAAGCTTTCTTT. Amino acid sequence: CASSLAGETEAFF. The rearrangement links TRBV7-2 to TRBJ1-1, with D perhaps matching TRBD1 (5 bases). The V gene lost 0 bases and the J gene lost 5 bases, with 7 bases spanning the gap. Germline V CDR1 and CDR2: SGHTA, FQGNSA. This CDR3 is 13 amino acids long.

The rearrangement uses TRBV4-3 and TRBJ2-3; D may be TRBD2 (7 bases). The germline gives CDR1 LGHNA, CDR2 YSLEER. V was trimmed by 1 base and J by 4 bases, leaving 18 bases between them. The CDR3 has 17 amino acids. CDR3 coding DNA: TGCGCCAGCAGCCAAGGCCTGGGGGGGGGCCGGGCAGATACGCAGTATTTT. Protein: CASSQGLGGGRADTQYF.

V and J are TRBV5-1 and TRBJ1-1, with D possibly being TRBD1 (6 bases). V was trimmed by 0 bases and J by 9 bases, leaving 12 bases between them. The CDR3 runs to 13 residues. CDR1 is SGHRS, CDR2 YFSETQ, per germline. CDR3 in amino acids: CASSLEGGRKAFF. As DNA, the CDR3 is TGCGCCAGCAGCTTGGAGGGGGGGCGCAAAGCTTTCTTT.

This clone was recorded only once. This rearrangement joins TRBV5-8 to TRBJ2-1; possibly TRBD2 for D (6 bases). The CDR3 sequence is 12 residues long. V was pared by 4 bases and J by 6 bases, with 8 bases between. CDR1 and CDR2 (germline): SGHTS, YDEGEE. DNA for the CDR3: TGTGCCAGCAGCAGACTAGTCAATGAGCAGTTCTTC. It translates to CASSRLVNEQFF. Full variable domain (rest looked up from reference TRBV5-8 and TRBJ2-1): EAGVTQSPTHLIKTRGQQATLRCSPISGHTSVYWYQQALGLGLQFLLWYDEGEERNRGNFPPRFSGRQFPNYSSELNVNALELEDSALYLCASSRLVNEQFFGPGTRLTVL.

This clone has a handful of counts. The J gene is TRBJ1-1, the V gene TRBV2; weak D call: TRBD1 (5 bases). V gave up 1 base and J gave up 1 base, with 10 bases separating them. Germline CDR1 and CDR2: SNHLY and FYNNEI. This CDR3 comprises 15 residues. The CDR3 protein is CASSEGRGTNTEAFF. The CDR3 DNA follows: TGTGCCAGCAGTGAAGGTCGGGGGACGAACACTGAAGCTTTCTTT.